Listed below are T cell receptor beta chains from one sample, sequenced in a study of shared clonotypes between healthy human individuals. This table comes from immunoSEQ multiplex PCR, and its TCRdb copy is limited to in-frame clones, with some not included. The sample has fewer than 200,000 clones, approximately 92% seen once. The sequencing input was naive CD4+ T cells sorted from blood. These receptor sequences come from a woman under 40 in good health. Each CDR3 is given with its conserved first and last residue. A D gene is named only where the DNA matches it firmly. The size of a clone is reported for some rows only, either as once, few or many, or as a class for expanded clones.

clone_size,v_call,j_call,d_call,cdr3_nt,cdr3_aa
-,TRBV4-2,TRBJ1-2,-,TGTGCCAGCAGTCAATCGATAAGGAATGACCCAACCGGGGGCTACACCTTC,CASSQSIRNDPTGGYTF
once,TRBV6-1,TRBJ1-1,-,TGTGCCAGCAGGGACACTTTGAACACTGAAGCTTTCTTT,CASRDTLNTEAFF
-,TRBV28,TRBJ2-7,-,TGTGCCAGCAGTTTATCGGGGGAGGCCTCCTACGAGCAGTACTTC,CASSLSGEASYEQYF
-,TRBV5-6,TRBJ2-1,TRBD2,TGTGCCAGCAGCTTTAGTCTAGCGGACCAGAACAATGAGCAGTTCTTC,CASSFSLADQNNEQFF
-,TRBV29-1,TRBJ1-1,-,TGCAGCGTCACGGAGGGAAGCACTGAAGCTTTCTTT,CSVTEGSTEAFF
-,TRBV4-1,TRBJ2-3,TRBD2,TGCGCCAGCAGTCGCTACCTTCCGGGACTAGCGACGACAGATACGCAGTATTTT,CASSRYLPGLATTDTQYF
-,TRBV2,TRBJ2-7,TRBD1,TGTGCCAGCGGGGGGACAGGGGGAGTCTACGAGCAGTACTTC,CASGGTGGVYEQYF
-,TRBV18,TRBJ2-1,-,TGTGCCAGCTCACCGGGGCCTAGCGCGTACAATGAGCAGTTCTTC,CASSPGPSAYNEQFF
once,TRBV28,TRBJ2-7,-,TGTGCCAGCAGTTCCCCCGGGACGGGAGCCTACGAGCAGTACTTC,CASSSPGTGAYEQYF
-,TRBV10-3,TRBJ2-1,TRBD2,TGTGCCATGAGAGGCGACGGGGGGTCCTCCTACAATGAGCAGTTCTTC,CAMRGDGGSSYNEQFF
-,TRBV27,TRBJ2-1,TRBD2,TGTGCCAGCAGTTTGATGTCAGCGGGGAGCTCCTACAATGAGCAGTTCTTC,CASSLMSAGSSYNEQFF
-,TRBV7-9,TRBJ2-5,TRBD1,TGTGCCAGCAGCTTTGGGACAGAGGAGTACTTC,CASSFGTEEYF
-,TRBV6-1,TRBJ2-1,-,TGTGCCAGCAGTGAAGATTTGGGCGGGATGTCCTACAATGAGCAGTTCTTC,CASSEDLGGMSYNEQFF
-,TRBV5-1,TRBJ1-2,-,TGCGCCAGCAGCCCTGAGTGGGGGGATTTTGGCTACACCTTC,CASSPEWGDFGYTF
-,TRBV27,TRBJ2-3,-,TGTGCCAGCAGTTTATTTCTCGCGGCCTCCACAGATACGCAGTATTTT,CASSLFLAASTDTQYF
-,TRBV28,TRBJ2-7,TRBD2,TGTGCCAGCAGTTCCCCTAGCGGGAGATACTACGAGCAGTACTTC,CASSSPSGRYYEQYF
-,TRBV5-5,TRBJ2-7,-,TGTGCCAGCAGCTGGCAGGGTCGGGAGCAGTACTTC,CASSWQGREQYF
once,TRBV2,TRBJ2-7,TRBD1,TGTGCCAGCAGTGGGAGGTGGGGCAAGGGACAGACCTACGAGCAGTACTTC,CASSGRWGKGQTYEQYF
-,TRBV27,TRBJ1-5,-,TGTGCCAGCAGGCGGGACCCGACTCAGCCCCAGCATTTT,CASRRDPTQPQHF
-,TRBV9,TRBJ2-5,TRBD2,TGTGCCAGCAGCGTAGGCACTAGCGGGATCCAAGAGACCCAGTACTTC,CASSVGTSGIQETQYF
-,TRBV6-1,TRBJ1-3,-,TGTGCCAGCCAGACAATCTACTCTGGAAACACCATATATTTT,CASQTIYSGNTIYF
-,TRBV6-5,TRBJ1-4,TRBD1,TGTGCCAGCAGTGACAGGGGACCTAATGAAAAACTGTTTTTT,CASSDRGPNEKLFF
-,TRBV7-9,TRBJ2-2,TRBD2,TGTGCCAGCAGCTCCCGGGGGGGGGCTGGCACCGGGGAGCTGTTTTTT,CASSSRGGAGTGELFF
-,TRBV27,TRBJ2-7,-,TGTGCCAGCAGTCCGCTAAGGGGCTACGAGCAGTACTTC,CASSPLRGYEQYF
-,TRBV28,TRBJ2-7,-,TGTGCCAGCAGTGCCACAAGGCGCCAGTACTTC,CASSATRRQYF
-,TRBV27,TRBJ2-7,TRBD2,TGTGCCAGCAGTACGCCGACCTCCGGGGGGGCCGAGCAGTACTTC,CASSTPTSGGAEQYF
-,TRBV27,TRBJ1-3,-,TGTGCCAGCAGTCTTCGGGGACCGTCCTCTGGAAACACCATATATTTT,CASSLRGPSSGNTIYF
-,TRBV5-8,TRBJ2-3,-,TGTGCCAGCAGATTAACCGGGACAGCGGGAGATACGCAGTATTTT,CASRLTGTAGDTQYF
few,TRBV4-1,TRBJ2-7,-,TGCGCCAGCAGCCAAGATCGGGTAGCGGACACCTACGAGCAGTACTTC,CASSQDRVADTYEQYF
-,TRBV7-9,TRBJ2-2,-,TGTGCCAGCAGCTTAGGTTACACCGGGGAGCTGTTTTTT,CASSLGYTGELFF
-,TRBV28,TRBJ2-7,TRBD2,TGTGCCAGCAGTCTTAGCGGGAGTATTTACGAGCAGTACTTC,CASSLSGSIYEQYF
-,TRBV19,TRBJ1-2,TRBD1,TGTGCCAGTTATCTCCAGGGGGCAGTAGAAGGCTACACCTTC,CASYLQGAVEGYTF
-,TRBV19,TRBJ1-2,-,TGTGCCAGTAGTAGGGTCCGGGACACCGCTAACTATGGCTACACCTTC,CASSRVRDTANYGYTF
-,TRBV7-6,TRBJ2-2,TRBD2,TGTGCCAGCAGCTTCGGGACTAGCCCCGGGGAGCTGTTTTTT,CASSFGTSPGELFF
-,TRBV11-2,TRBJ2-5,-,TGTGCCAGCAGCTTAGCGGCGGGGCGCAGGGAGACCCAGTACTTC,CASSLAAGRRETQYF
-,TRBV7-8,TRBJ2-7,-,TGTGCCAGCAGCTTAGAACAGGGCAACGAGCAGTACTTC,CASSLEQGNEQYF
-,TRBV7-8,TRBJ1-1,-,TGTGCCAGCAGCTTAGACCTCGGGAGGGCCAACACTGAAGCTTTCTTT,CASSLDLGRANTEAFF
-,TRBV6-1,TRBJ2-7,TRBD1,TGTGCCAGCAGTGCAAACCGGGACAGGGGCACCTACGAGCAGTACTTC,CASSANRDRGTYEQYF
once,TRBV5-1,TRBJ2-3,TRBD2,TGCGCCAGCAGCTTGAGCGGGGGGCGGGGAGATACGCAGTATTTT,CASSLSGGRGDTQYF
once,TRBV5-1,TRBJ1-1,TRBD1,TGCGCCAGCAGCTTGGCGTGGCAGGGGGACACTGAAGCTTTCTTT,CASSLAWQGDTEAFF
once,TRBV4-1,TRBJ2-7,-,TGCGCCAGCAGCCAACTGTTGCGACACTACGAGCAGTACTTC,CASSQLLRHYEQYF
-,TRBV7-2,TRBJ2-7,TRBD2,TGTGCCAGCAGCTTTTCTAGCGGGAGTCCCACGTTCTCCTACGAGCAGTACTTC,CASSFSSGSPTFSYEQYF
-,TRBV5-1,TRBJ2-2,-,TGCGCCAGCAGCCCCGCGGGGAGTCTGCTGTCGGGGGAGCTGTTTTTT,CASSPAGSLLSGELFF
-,TRBV27,TRBJ1-3,-,TGTGCCAGCAGTTTATTTTCCGGAAACACCATATATTTT,CASSLFSGNTIYF
-,TRBV28,TRBJ2-7,-,TGTGCCAGCAGTTCTAATCGGGTCTTCTTCTTGACGTACGAGCAGTACTTC,CASSSNRVFFLTYEQYF
-,TRBV18,TRBJ2-2,TRBD2,TGTGCCAGCTCATCACTAGCGGGGTCGAACACCGGGGAGCTGTTTTTT,CASSSLAGSNTGELFF
-,TRBV28,TRBJ2-7,-,TGTGCCAGCATGGAGACAGTCTACGAGCAGTACTTC,CASMETVYEQYF
-,TRBV6-1,TRBJ1-4,-,TGTGCCAGCACCCGAACTCGACTGTCTAATGAAAAACTGTTTTTT,CASTRTRLSNEKLFF
-,TRBV19,TRBJ2-5,-,TGTGCCAGTAAGGGGGGTGTCGAGACCCAGTACTTC,CASKGGVETQYF
-,TRBV11-2,TRBJ2-5,-,TGTGCCAGCAGCTCGGGGGCGCGTCGGCTCCAAGAGACCCAGTACTTC,CASSSGARRLQETQYF
-,TRBV27,TRBJ2-6,-,TGTGCCAGCAGTCCTCGACAGCAAGAAACATATGGGGCCAACGTCCTGACTTTC,CASSPRQQETYGANVLTF
-,TRBV7-3,TRBJ1-1,TRBD1,TGTGCCAGCAGCATAAACCCGATAAGGGACAGGGTTACGAACACTGAAGCTTTCTTT,CASSINPIRDRVTNTEAFF
-,TRBV7-6,TRBJ2-1,TRBD2,TGTGCCAGCAGCTTAGAACTAGCGGGAGCCCCTTACAATGAGCAGTTCTTC,CASSLELAGAPYNEQFF
-,TRBV5-1,TRBJ1-4,TRBD1,TGCGCCAGCAGCTTGTTGGGACAGTCATCAACTAATGAAAAACTGTTTTTT,CASSLLGQSSTNEKLFF
-,TRBV2,TRBJ2-7,-,TGTGCCAGAAGACAGGCTAGCTCCTACGAGCAGTACTTC,CARRQASSYEQYF
-,TRBV14,TRBJ2-3,TRBD2,TGTGCCAGCAGCCAAGCACTAGCGGGAGTTGATACGCAGTATTTT,CASSQALAGVDTQYF
-,TRBV6-6,TRBJ2-7,-,TGTGCCAGCAGTTTAGGGGTCCCACCCAACGAGCAGTACTTC,CASSLGVPPNEQYF
-,TRBV28,TRBJ2-6,-,TGTGCCACCGAGGAGGGACAGTACTCTGGGGCCAACGTCCTGACTTTC,CATEEGQYSGANVLTF
-,TRBV9,TRBJ2-6,-,TGTGCCAGCAGCGTAGCGGAGGGGGCAAGGGGGGCCAACGTCCTGACTTTC,CASSVAEGARGANVLTF
-,TRBV19,TRBJ2-6,-,TGTGCCAGCTCACTCCAGGGGGCCAACGTCCTGACTTTC,CASSLQGANVLTF